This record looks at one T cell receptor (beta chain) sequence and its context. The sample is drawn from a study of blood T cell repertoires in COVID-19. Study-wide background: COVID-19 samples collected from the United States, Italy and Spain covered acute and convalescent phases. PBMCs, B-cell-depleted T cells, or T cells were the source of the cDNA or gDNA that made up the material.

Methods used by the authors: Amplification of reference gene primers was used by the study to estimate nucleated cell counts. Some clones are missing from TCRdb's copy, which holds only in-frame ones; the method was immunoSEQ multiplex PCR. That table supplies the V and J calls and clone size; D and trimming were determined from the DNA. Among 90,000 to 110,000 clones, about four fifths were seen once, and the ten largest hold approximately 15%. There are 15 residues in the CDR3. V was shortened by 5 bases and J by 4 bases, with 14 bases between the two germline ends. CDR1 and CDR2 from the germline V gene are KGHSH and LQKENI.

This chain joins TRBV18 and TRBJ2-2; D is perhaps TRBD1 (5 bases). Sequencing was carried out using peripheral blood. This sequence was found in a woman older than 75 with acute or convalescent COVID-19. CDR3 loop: CASSSRQIGTGELFF. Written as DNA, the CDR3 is TGTGCCAGCTCATCCCGACAGATAGGCACCGGGGAGCTGTTTTTT.